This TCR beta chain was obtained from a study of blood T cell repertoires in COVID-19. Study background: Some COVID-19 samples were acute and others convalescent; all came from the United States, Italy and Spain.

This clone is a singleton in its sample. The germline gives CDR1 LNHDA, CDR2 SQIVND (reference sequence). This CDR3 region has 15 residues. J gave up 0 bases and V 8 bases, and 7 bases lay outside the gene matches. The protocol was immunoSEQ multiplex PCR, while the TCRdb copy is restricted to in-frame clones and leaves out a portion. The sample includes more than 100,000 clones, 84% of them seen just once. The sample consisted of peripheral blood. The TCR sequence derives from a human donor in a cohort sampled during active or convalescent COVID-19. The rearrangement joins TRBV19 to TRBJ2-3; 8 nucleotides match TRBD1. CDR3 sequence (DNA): TGTGCCAGTCATCGGACAGGGCCTAGCACAGATACGCAGTATTTT. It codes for CASHRTGPSTDTQYF.